The 29 T cell receptor beta chains presented below share a single source sample, sequenced in a study of blood T cell repertoires in COVID-19. Produced via immunoSEQ multiplex PCR; TCRdb's table is partial and in-frame only. The sample records 190,000 or so clones, approximately 86% being singletons. The material sequenced was peripheral blood. These receptors all come from a man in his forties or fifties with active or convalescent COVID-19.

This chain uses TRBV19 with TRBJ1-2; 7 nucleotides align to TRBD1. This CDR3 is built from 14 residues. V was pared by 4 bases and J by 4 bases, with 6 bases of the junction left unmatched. The germline V gene encodes CDR1 LNHDA and CDR2 SQIVND (reference sequence). The CDR3 coding sequence is TGTGCCAGTAGTAAGGACAGGAAGATCTATGGCTACACCTTC. Translating gives CASSKDRKIYGYTF.

The chain uses TRBV3-1 (or the pseudogene TRBV3-2) and TRBJ2-3; 8 bases fit TRBD2. Trimming removed 4 bases from V and 8 bases from J; junction bases left unmatched: 17. This CDR3 contains 17 residues. CDR1 and CDR2 from the germline V gene are LGHDT and YNNKEL (reference sequence). For the CDR3, the DNA is TGTGCCAGCAGCCCCCTGTTGGTAGCGGGGCCCGGGGGTACGCAGTATTTT. Protein product: CASSPLLVAGPGGTQYF.

Here the CDR3 reads CASSLRGTGTVRSPLHF. Written as DNA, the CDR3 is TGTGCCAGCAGCTTACGTGGGACAGGGACCGTTAGGTCACCCCTCCACTTT. The J gene is TRBJ1-6, the V gene TRBV7-9; 9 bases align to TRBD1. V was clipped by 2 bases and J by 10 bases; unmatched bases: 12. The CDR3 has 17 amino acids. In germline, CDR1 is SEHNR, CDR2 FQNEAQ (reference sequence).

The chain has TRBV2 and TRBJ2-7; 7 nucleotides match TRBD2. Germline V gives CDR1 SNHLY, CDR2 FYNNEI. Unmatched junction bases numbered 10, after V lost 6 bases and J lost 2 bases. There are 15 residues in the CDR3. The CDR3, as DNA: TGTGCCAGCAGGCGAACAGCGGGGCACCCCTACGAGCAGTACTTC. Amino acids: CASRRTAGHPYEQYF.

J is TRBJ2-5 and V is TRBV19; 13 positions match TRBD2. The germline CDR1 and CDR2 sequences are LNHDA and SQIVND (reference sequence). The ends lost 8 bases at V and 4 bases at J; junction bases unmatched: 4. The length of the CDR3 is 14 residues. CDR3 amino acids: CASRRLAGGETQYF. The CDR3 nucleotides are TGTGCCAGTCGCCGACTAGCGGGGGGAGAGACCCAGTACTTC.

This clone has only one observation. The J gene is TRBJ1-6, the V gene TRBV3-1 (or the pseudogene TRBV3-2); 10 bases line up with TRBD1. V was pared by 3 bases and J by 8 bases, with 7 bases of the junction left unmatched. The CDR3 is 16 residues long. Germline V gene sequence: CDR1 LGHDT, CDR2 YNNKEL (reference sequence). Here the CDR3 reads CASSQAGQGRDSPLHF. The CDR3 DNA reads TGTGCCAGCAGCCAGGCGGGACAGGGGCGGGATTCACCCCTCCACTTT.

The chain joins TRBV7-2 to TRBJ1-2; D is uncertain. V was trimmed by 4 bases and J by 8 bases, leaving 14 bases between them. CDR1 and CDR2 from the germline V gene are SGHTA and FQGNSA. The length of the CDR3 is 13 residues. CDR3 loop: CASSSWAGSGYTF. The DNA for the CDR3 is TGTGCCAGCAGCTCCTGGGCAGGATCAGGCTACACCTTC.

This rearrangement joins TRBV14 to TRBJ1-3, with unresolved D. The length of the CDR3 is 13 residues. V gave up 0 bases and J gave up 4 bases, with 4 bases separating them. CDR1 is SGHDN and CDR2 is FVKESK in the germline V gene. This CDR3 reads CASSQDRGNTIYF. The CDR3 nucleotides are TGTGCCAGCAGCCAAGACAGGGGAAACACCATATATTTT.

This chain connects TRBV15 to TRBJ2-3; D is possibly TRBD1 (5 bases). Germline CDR1 is LNHNV and CDR2 is YYDKDF (reference sequence). V was clipped by 0 bases and J by 4 bases, with 11 bases between them. CDR3 length: 15 amino acids. CDR3 sequence (DNA): TGTGCCACCAGCAGAGAGGGGCTAGGGGCAGATACGCAGTATTTT. It encodes CATSREGLGADTQYF.

The rearrangement links TRBV6-1 to TRBJ1-5; a weak D match, TRBD1 (5 bases). V lost 2 bases and J lost 0, with 14 bases in between. Looked up from germline, CDR1 is MNHNS and CDR2 is SASEGT. This CDR3 contains 17 residues. This chain's CDR3 is CASSELSDSYSNQPQHF. In DNA form, the CDR3 reads TGTGCCAGCAGTGAATTATCCGACAGCTATAGCAATCAGCCCCAGCATTTT.

The chain is built from TRBV30 and TRBJ1-2; maybe TRBD1 (6 bases). Germline V CDR1 and CDR2: GTSNPN, SVGIG (reference sequence). V lost 4 bases and J 5 bases, leaving 11 bases between the germline ends. CDR3 length: 12 residues. CDR3 amino acids: CAWNPGVYGYTF. CDR3 nucleotides: TGTGCCTGGAATCCAGGGGTTTATGGCTACACCTTC.

The gene calls are TRBV5-4 and TRBJ2-3; 9 nucleotides line up with TRBD2. CDR1 is SGHNT and CDR2 is YYREEE in the germline V gene (reference sequence). CDR3 length equals 17 residues. The J segment lost 3 bases and the V segment lost 4 bases, leaving 12 bases of the junction unmatched. DNA for the CDR3: TGTGCCAGCAGCACCCCGGGGCGGGGGGGAACTACAGATACGCAGTATTTT. It encodes CASSTPGRGGTTDTQYF.

CDR3 sequence reads: CASSRIAGGTGELFF. As DNA, the CDR3 is TGTGCCAGCAGTCGAATAGCGGGGGGAACCGGGGAGCTGTTTTTT. The chain employs TRBV7-9 and TRBJ2-2, with 10 bases matching TRBD2. CDR1 SEHNR and CDR2 FQNEAQ come from the germline V gene (reference sequence). The CDR3 is 15 residues long. The V segment lost 6 bases and the J segment 5 bases; nucleotides outside the gene matches: 6. Full variable domain (outside the CDR3, taken from reference TRBV7-9 and TRBJ2-2): DTGVSQNPRHKITKRGQNVTFRCDPISEHNRLYWYRQTLGQGPEFLTYFQNEAQLEKSRLLSDRFSAERPKGSFSTLEIQRTEQGDSAMYLCASSRIAGGTGELFFGEGSRLTVL.

V and J are TRBV6-4 and TRBJ1-6; D gene unclear. The CDR3 has 13 amino acids. CDR1 is MRHNA and CDR2 is SNTAGT in the germline V gene. Deletions cut 6 bases from V and 9 bases from J, with 12 bases between. The CDR3 is CASRNSLGSPLHF. The CDR3 DNA follows: TGTGCCAGCAGGAACTCCCTCGGTTCACCCCTCCACTTT.

The chain combines TRBV2 with TRBJ1-1, with 8 bases matching TRBD1. V was clipped by 6 bases and J by 2 bases; unmatched bases: 8. Germline V gene sequence: CDR1 SNHLY, CDR2 FYNNEI. This CDR3 has 15 residues. CDR3 in amino acids: CASSANRGRNTEAFF. CDR3 coding DNA: TGTGCCAGCAGCGCTAACAGGGGGAGAAACACTGAAGCTTTCTTT.

The CDR3 loop reads CASSQIFGVGSPLHF. The DNA of the CDR3 is TGCGCCAGCAGCCAAATTTTCGGGGTCGGTTCACCCCTCCACTTT. The chain joins TRBV4-1 to TRBJ1-6; the D is unclear. The V end lost 2 bases, the J end lost 9 bases, and 14 bases lay between the germline ends. Per germline, CDR1 MGHRA and CDR2 YSYEKL. The CDR3 runs to 15 residues.

The rearrangement links TRBV5-1 to TRBJ2-3; D is unresolved. This CDR3 spans 13 amino acids. The ends were cut back, 1 base at V and 4 bases at J, with 7 bases in the middle. Germline CDR1 is SGHRS and CDR2 is YFSETQ. CDR3 protein: CASSLTIPDTQYF. In DNA form, the CDR3 reads TGCGCCAGCAGCTTGACTATACCAGATACGCAGTATTTT.

J is TRBJ2-1 and V is TRBV13; TRBD2 aligns across 13 bases. Looked up from germline, CDR1 is PRHDT and CDR2 is FYEKMQ (reference sequence). The CDR3 runs 15 residues. V was clipped by 3 bases and J by 5 bases; unmatched bases: 1. Written as DNA, the CDR3 is TGTGCCAGCAGCTTGGGACTAGCGGGGCACAATGAGCAGTTCTTC. This codes for CASSLGLAGHNEQFF.

The gene calls are TRBV27 and TRBJ2-2; TRBD1 aligns across 9 bases. The junction had 6 bases not matched to a gene; V was cut back by 7 bases and J by 3 bases. The CDR3 totals 15 residues. Germline V CDR1 and CDR2: MNHEY, SMNVEV (reference sequence). Written as DNA, the CDR3 is TGTGCCAGCACCTCGGGGACAGGGTACACCGGGGAGCTGTTTTTT. Translation: CASTSGTGYTGELFF.

The chain uses TRBV6-1 and TRBJ1-2, with 7 positions matching TRBD1. Trimming cost V 3 bases and J 8 bases; bases outside gene matches: 12. Germline V gives CDR1 MNHNS, CDR2 SASEGT. This CDR3 has 15 residues. In DNA form, the CDR3 reads TGTGCCAGCAGTGACCAACCGACAGGGTCTGGAGGCTACACCTTC. It yields the protein CASSDQPTGSGGYTF.

The chain uses TRBV6-5 and TRBJ1-1; 8 nucleotides align to TRBD1. The CDR3 length is 13 residues. Germline V CDR1 and CDR2: MNHEY, SVGAGI. The ends lost 7 bases at V and 4 bases at J; junction bases unmatched: 5. The CDR3 nucleotides are TGTGCCAGCATGAAGACAGGGGTCACTGAAGCTTTCTTT. It specifies CASMKTGVTEAFF.

This rearrangement joins TRBV10-3 to TRBJ1-5; 10 bases agree with TRBD1. The J segment lost 2 bases and the V segment lost 5 bases, leaving 6 bases of the junction unmatched. Germline loops: CDR1 ENHRY, CDR2 SYGVKD. CDR3 length: 16 amino acids. The CDR3 DNA follows: TGTGCCATCAGTACATCTGGACAGGGGGGCAATCAGCCCCAGCATTTT. Translated: CAISTSGQGGNQPQHF.

V and J are TRBV4-2 and TRBJ2-1; 7 nucleotides agree with TRBD2. CDR3 length equals 12 residues. The V segment lost 4 bases and the J segment 6 bases; nucleotides outside the gene matches: 0. Germline CDR1 is LGHNA and CDR2 is YNFKEQ. The CDR3 protein is CASSPGGNEQFF. The CDR3 DNA follows: TGTGCCAGCAGCCCGGGAGGCAATGAGCAGTTCTTC.

The gene calls are TRBV30 and TRBJ1-5; 10 bases agree with TRBD1. Germline V gene data show CDR1 as GTSNPN and CDR2 as SVGIG (reference sequence). CDR3 length: 14 residues. The ends lost 5 bases at V and 5 bases at J; junction bases unmatched: 6. For the CDR3, the DNA is TGTGCCTGGCGGGACAGGGGACCGGATCAGCCCCAGCATTTT. This translates into CAWRDRGPDQPQHF. Complete variable domain (other parts from reference TRBV30 and TRBJ1-5): SQTIHQWPATLVQPVGSPLSLECTVEGTSNPNLYWYRQAAGRGLQLLFYSVGIGQISSEVPQNLSASRPQDRQFILSSKKLLLSDSGFYLCAWRDRGPDQPQHFGDGTRLSIL.

The J gene is TRBJ2-1, the V gene TRBV10-3, with 9 bases lining up with TRBD2. V lost 6 bases and J lost 2; bases outside the gene matches: 8. The CDR3 is 16 residues long. CDR1 is ENHRY and CDR2 is SYGVKD in the germline V gene. CDR3 coding DNA: TGTGCCATCAGCGAATGGAGCGGGGGGCCCTACAATGAGCAGTTCTTC. It is translated as CAISEWSGGPYNEQFF.

The J gene is TRBJ2-5, the V gene TRBV15, with 7 bases matching TRBD1. The length of the CDR3 is 14 residues. The ends lost 0 bases at V and 6 bases at J; junction bases unmatched: 4. Per the germline V gene, CDR1 is LNHNV and CDR2 is YYDKDF (reference sequence). The CDR3 DNA follows: TGTGCCACCAGCAGAGACGCAGGGGGTCAGACCCAGTACTTC. Amino acid sequence: CATSRDAGGQTQYF.

This clone was seen only once. V is TRBV4-2 and J is TRBJ2-5, with TRBD2 as a possible D gene (6 bases). This CDR3 region has 15 residues. Per germline, CDR1 LGHNA and CDR2 YNFKEQ. Trimming took 0 bases from V and 3 from J, leaving 11 bases between them. In DNA, the CDR3 is TGTGCCAGCAGCCAAGATTTCGGAGGGAAAGAGACCCAGTACTTC. Its translation is CASSQDFGGKETQYF.

This sequence joins TRBV28 and TRBJ1-5, with TRBD1 matching 9 bases. CDR1 MDHEN and CDR2 SYDVKM come from the germline V gene. Unmatched junction bases numbered 9, after V lost 6 bases and J lost 6 bases. The CDR3 spans 15 residues. CDR3 loop: CASSTGTGLVQPQHF. The CDR3 DNA reads TGTGCCAGCAGCACCGGGACAGGGTTGGTTCAGCCCCAGCATTTT.

The V call is TRBV3-1 (or the pseudogene TRBV3-2), the J call TRBJ2-1, with TRBD1 as a possible D gene (5 bases). Germline V gene lookup returns CDR1 LGHDT and CDR2 YNNKEL (reference sequence). This CDR3 is built from 13 residues. V lost 3 bases and J 9 bases, leaving 12 bases between the germline ends. The DNA of the CDR3 is TGTGCCAGCAGCCATCTTACGGACATTGAGCAGTTCTTC. This encodes CASSHLTDIEQFF.